This T cell receptor (beta chain) was sequenced during a study of blood T cells in healthy people across ages. Total RNA extraction produced at least 6 micrograms (per sample) for the study. V shed 6 bases and J 2 bases; nucleotides not matched to a gene: 8. The CDR3 consists of 15 residues. Germline loops: CDR1 MNHNY, CDR2 SVGAGI (reference sequence). Next came a second PCR, run for roughly 7 to 12 cycles, which used a sample-barcoded 5' primer along with a J-beta primer mix. Each cDNA was tagged by a template-switch adaptor containing 12 random nucleotides. TCRdb analysed the 5' RACE reads with MiXCR anew, one entry per CDR3 protein. The table includes roughly 2 million distinct CDR3 sequences, 49% detected once. This clonotype was counted between two and nine times.

Sequencing was done on a sample of blood. This clonotype was obtained from a woman aged 40 to 50 in good health. The chain carries TRBV6-6 and TRBJ2-5, with 8 positions matching TRBD2. The CDR3 spells CASRPSGGVQETQYF. The DNA of the CDR3 is TGTGCCAGCAGACCCAGCGGGGGAGTACAAGAGACCCAGTACTTC.